The 5 T cell receptor beta chains listed next were all sequenced from one sample in a study of PD-1 blockade in mismatch repair-deficient tumors. This table comes from immunoSEQ multiplex PCR, and its TCRdb copy is limited to in-frame clones, with some not included. The sample consists of 65,000 to 80,000 clones, 60% to 80% of them appearing once. Sequencing used peripheral blood, obtained 2 weeks after starting pembrolizumab. The receptors come from an adult with mismatch repair-deficient cancer.

The chain employs TRBV25-1 and TRBJ1-6; D is possibly TRBD1 (5 bases). Trimming removed 4 bases at V and 7 bases at J, with 17 bases between. CDR1 is MGHDK and CDR2 is SYGVNS in the germline V gene. The CDR3 is made up of 16 amino acids. The CDR3 region is CASSGGTLGKNSPLHF. The CDR3, as DNA: TGTGCCAGCAGTGGAGGGACGCTAGGCAAAAATTCACCCCTCCACTTT. The whole variable domain, remainder taken from reference TRBV25-1 and TRBJ1-6, is EADIYQTPRYLVIGTGKKITLECSQTMGHDKMYWYQQDPGMELHLIHYSYGVNSTEKGDLSSESTVSRIRTEHFPLTLESARPSHTSQYLCASSGGTLGKNSPLHFGNGTRLTVT.

The CDR3 DNA sequence: TGTGCTAGTGGTTGGGGACTAGCGGGGGAGTTAGAGCAGTTCTTC. It encodes CASGWGLAGELEQFF. The V call is TRBV12-5, the J call TRBJ2-1; 14 bases map to TRBD2. CDR1 and CDR2 from the germline V gene are LGHNT and FRNRAP. CDR3 length: 15 amino acids. Unmatched junction bases numbered 6, after V lost 4 bases and J lost 10 bases.

V and J are TRBV18 and TRBJ1-3; perhaps TRBD1 as D (6 bases). V was clipped by 5 bases and J by 0 bases, with 14 bases between them. The CDR3 has 16 amino acids. Germline loops: CDR1 KGHSH, CDR2 LQKENI. CDR3 residues: CASSEPGQTSGNTIYF. CDR3 bases: TGTGCCAGCTCAGAACCCGGACAGACCTCTGGAAACACCATATATTTT. Together with reference TRBV18 and TRBJ1-3, the CDR3 gives the full variable domain: NAGVMQNPRHLVRRRGQEARLRCSPMKGHSHVYWYRQLPEEGLKFMVYLQKENIIDESGMPKERFSAEFPKEGPSILRIQQVVRGDSAAYFCASSEPGQTSGNTIYFGEGSWLTVV.

The CDR3, as DNA: TGTGCCAGCAGCTACCCGGCTAACTATGGCTACACCTTC. This codes for CASSYPANYGYTF. The chain uses TRBV6-5 and TRBJ1-2; D ambiguous. Germline V gene sequence: CDR1 MNHEY, CDR2 SVGAGI. The CDR3 contains 13 residues. Trimming shortened V by 6 bases and J by 0 bases, and 8 bases separated the two germline ends.

V and J are TRBV7-6 and TRBJ2-2, with D perhaps TRBD1 or TRBD2 (6 bases each). Germline-derived CDR1 and CDR2 are SGHVS and FNYEAQ. V was cut by 6 bases and J by 7 bases, with 18 bases left in between. The CDR3 spans 15 residues. CDR3 coding DNA: TGTGCCAGCAGTTTCAGACTAGGGGGTGACGGGGAGCTGTTTTTT. It yields the protein CASSFRLGGDGELFF.